This T cell receptor beta chain was sequenced during a study of T cells in Graves' hyperthyroidism and ophthalmopathy. Pregnant or lactating patients were excluded, as were those with uncontrolled infection or other autoimmune disease. PBMCs stemmed from over 7.5 ml fresh peripheral blood. Amplified regions were TCR beta CDR3 sequences from RNA transcripts. First-round RT-PCR with HTBI primers amplified the TCR CDR3 region. TCRdb passed the multiplex PCR reads through MiXCR, listing each CDR3 protein once. The table has approximately 410,000 distinct CDR3 sequences, roughly 15% seen once. This clonotype was seen at least ten times. Its antigen is not known. Study findings and constraints: Ophthalmopathy was model-predicted a median about 6.9 months pre-onset.

This clonotype was obtained from a woman between 18 and 30 years old with Graves' hyperthyroidism. Source material: blood.

The chain's CDR3 is CASALTRDVGYEQYF. The CDR3 nucleotides are TGTGCCAGCGCCTTAACCCGGGACGTAGGCTACGAGCAGTACTTC. The chain uses TRBV7-8 and TRBJ2-7; D tentatively reads TRBD1 or TRBD2 (5 bases each). V was shortened by 8 bases and J by 3 bases, with 20 bases between the two germline ends. Germline V gene lookup returns CDR1 SGHVS and CDR2 FQNEAQ. The CDR3 contains 15 residues.